A single sample gave rise to the 10 T cell receptor beta chains below, sequenced in a study of OX40 agonist ivuxolimab in advanced cancers. Generated by immunoSEQ multiplex PCR, the TCRdb table keeps only in-frame clones and is missing some. The sample shows 99,000 or so clones, approximately 95% of them seen only once. Sequenced material: CD4+ or CD8+ T cells sorted from blood, taken in a trial of the OX40 agonist ivuxolimab. These receptors were collected from an adult with an advanced solid tumor such as melanoma, head and neck, liver or kidney cancer.

This sequence joins TRBV2 and TRBJ1-5; a weak D match, TRBD1 (5 bases). V lost 6 bases and J lost 5, with 11 bases in between. CDR3 size: 13 residues. Germline V gives CDR1 SNHLY, CDR2 FYNNEI. Here the CDR3 reads CASRQGTDQPQHF. The CDR3 DNA sequence: TGTGCCAGCAGGCAGGGAACTGATCAGCCCCAGCATTTT.

Worth noting for this clone: Other DNA sequences in the sample encode the same CDR3. The chain recombines TRBV18 with TRBJ1-4; 7 bases map to TRBD1. This CDR3 region has 15 residues. The J segment lost 4 bases and the V segment lost 2 bases, leaving 4 bases of the junction unmatched. Germline V gives CDR1 KGHSH, CDR2 LQKENI. The CDR3 nucleotides read TGTGCCAGCTCACCAAGGACAGGAGATAATGAAAAACTGTTTTTT. It is translated as CASSPRTGDNEKLFF. Full variable domain (remainder filled in from reference TRBV18 and TRBJ1-4): NAGVMQNPRHLVRRRGQEARLRCSPMKGHSHVYWYRQLPEEGLKFMVYLQKENIIDESGMPKERFSAEFPKEGPSILRIQQVVRGDSAAYFCASSPRTGDNEKLFFGSGTQLSVL.

This chain uses TRBV19 with TRBJ1-5, with TRBD1 matching 7 bases. CDR1 is LNHDA, CDR2 SQIVND, per germline (reference sequence). J lost 0 bases, V lost 6 bases, and 11 bases had no gene match. The CDR3 spans 17 residues. The CDR3 nucleotides read TGTGCCAGTAGCCGACAGGGAGGGTTGTCTAGCAATCAGCCCCAGCATTTT. Encoded protein: CASSRQGGLSSNQPQHF.

The V gene is TRBV10-2, the J gene TRBJ1-6; no reliable D call. Trimming pared 9 bases from V and 3 bases from J, leaving 12 bases between. The germline CDR1 and CDR2 sequences are WSHSY and SAAADI. CDR3 length: 14 residues. In DNA form, the CDR3 reads TGCGCCAGTTCCCCAGACGTCTATAATTCACCCCTCCACTTT. As protein: CASSPDVYNSPLHF.

The gene calls are TRBV6-5 and TRBJ2-7, with D possibly being TRBD2 (7 bases). This CDR3 is 14 amino acids long. Trimming took off 7 bases at V and 2 bases at J, with 15 bases between the two ends. CDR1 and CDR2 (germline): MNHEY, SVGAGI. In nucleotides, the CDR3 is TGTGCCAGCACCCGGGCGGGGGCCACCTACGAGCAGTACTTC. It specifies CASTRAGATYEQYF.

The rearrangement links TRBV29-1 to TRBJ2-3; unclear D gene. V was shortened by 7 bases and J by 6 bases, with 11 bases between the two germline ends. CDR3 length: 11 residues. Germline CDR1 SQVTM, CDR2 ANQGSEA. This CDR3 is CSAPMGDTQYF. CDR3 DNA sequence: TGCAGCGCACCCATGGGGGATACGCAGTATTTT.

This clone was found once. V and J are TRBV5-4 and TRBJ2-3; TRBD1 aligns across 7 bases. V lost 1 base and J lost 2; bases outside the gene matches: 4. Germline CDR1 reads SGHNT; CDR2 reads YYREEE (reference sequence). This CDR3 region has 15 residues. The CDR3 reads CASSLTGATTDTQYF. The CDR3, as DNA: TGTGCCAGCAGCTTGACAGGGGCTACCACAGATACGCAGTATTTT.

V is TRBV5-1 and J is TRBJ1-1; no firm D call. Trimming cost V 7 bases and J 4 bases, with 14 bases left between them. Germline-derived CDR1 and CDR2 are SGHRS and YFSETQ. This CDR3 is 13 amino acids long. In DNA form, the CDR3 reads TGCGCCAGCCGCCAAGAGAGCCCCACTGAAGCTTTCTTT. This encodes CASRQESPTEAFF. The full variable domain, rest sourced from reference TRBV5-1 and TRBJ1-1, is KAGVTQTPRYLIKTRGQQVTLSCSPISGHRSVSWYQQTPGQGLQFLFEYFSETQRNKGNFPGRFSGRQFSNSRSEMNVSTLELGDSALYLCASRQESPTEAFFGQGTRLTVV.

The chain couples TRBV21-1 to TRBJ2-3; TRBD2 reflects the table's D call only, with no check against the DNA. TRBV21-1 is recorded as a pseudogene. This CDR3 is built from 16 residues. CDR3 coding DNA: TGTGCCAGCAGCAAAGTATCGACTAGCGGCACAGATACGCAGTATTTT. Translated: CASSKVSTSGTDTQYF.

This clone was counted between two and nine times. This CDR3 reads CASSNIERQYF. The CDR3, as DNA: TGCGCCAGCAGCAACATAGAGCGGCAGTACTTC. This chain uses TRBV4-1 with TRBJ2-7; no firm D call. CDR1 and CDR2 (germline): MGHRA, YSYEKL. The CDR3 extends over 11 amino acids. V lost 5 bases to trimming and J lost 9 bases, with 11 bases between them.